These T cell receptor beta chains were read from a single sample in a study of cytomegalovirus exposure and HLA in healthy donors. The method was immunoSEQ multiplex PCR; TCRdb's version includes in-frame clones alone and lacks a portion of them. Among 130,000 or so clones, about four fifths were seen once, and the ten largest hold 3.1%. The sample was PBMCs. The receptors were gathered from a man younger than 40 in good health and CMV-seronegative. Each CDR3 is given with its conserved first and last residue.

14,TRBV12-5,CASGFGQGNTEAFF
14,TRBV13,CASSTGTVGYEQYF
18,TRBV15,CATSRGLPGQINTGELFF
12,TRBV5-4,CASSFQDTEAFF
16,TRBV29-1,CSATLGPTGNLGTQYF
13,TRBV29-1,CSVVRDIQETQYF
15,TRBV18,CASSPGTSGGYEQYF
13,TRBV5-1,CASSLGQGNIQYF
11,TRBV20-1,CRAGVGNTIYF
17,TRBV18,CASSPDRSGSGGYEQYF
18,TRBV27,CASSFEQGVFSGANVLTF
17,TRBV2,CASSEIPYRGMNTEAFF
12,TRBV2,CASSDGGEKLFF
12,TRBV7-3,CASSPDRHEQFF
15,TRBV11-3,CASSRRDNSGNTIYF
15,TRBV5-6,CASSLGGREVGEQFF
16,TRBV7-2,CASSQRTSGPDNEQFF
14,TRBV5-6,CASSLSLVYYEQYF
14,TRBV5-1,CASSVQGPNQPQHF
15,TRBV7-3,CASSLAEAGFGTQYF
14,TRBV4-3,CASSQVVGDNEQFF
14,TRBV27,CASTASARNQPQHF
14,TRBV29-1,CSVEINAGPGELFF
14,TRBV2,CASKSQDGHETQYF
14,TRBV5-1,CASSVLAGVHEQYF
15,TRBV27,CASSLTGGPNTEAFF
18,TRBV4-1,CASSQGAKAGGSYNEQFF
14,TRBV6-5,CASRMTEAIFDAFF
15,TRBV7-2,CASSLDRSSNYGYTF
15,TRBV7-8,CASSLGVWGPYEQYF
16,TRBV6-6,CASSYQREKGTDTQYF
20,TRBV27,CASSLINPNLAGARTGELFF
12,TRBV6-1,CASSPLGQGQFF
13,TRBV2,CASSDEGRNTIYF
11,TRBV20-1,CSAGGLGTQYF
15,TRBV7-8,CASSLGPSGGYEQYF
16,TRBV6-1,CASSEVTGVGNQPQHF
19,TRBV7-2,CASSRGSRGGLVGYTEAFF
12,TRBV19,CASSTVQETQYF
14,TRBV5-1,CASSLTANTGELFF
15,TRBV4-3,CASSQGTGSNQPQHF
15,TRBV5-1,CTSSFLAGLNTEAFF
13,TRBV29-1,CSQIAGTENEQFF
15,TRBV7-8,CASSLGPGQLYEQYF
19,TRBV7-8,CASSLFLPGTWAVNTEAFF
15,TRBV28,CASSSGTGGQETQYF
14,TRBV5-1,CASSLVGVEETQYF
13,TRBV7-3,CASSLEQNTEAFF
13,TRBV6-5,CASSVQRDQPQHF
13,TRBV30,CAWRITGDTEAFF
15,TRBV7-8,CASSLVGRRGGGYTF
16,TRBV28,CASSSSRATGGAEQYF
14,TRBV28,CASTSGTSYNEQFF
16,TRBV4-2,CASSSRGRFGTDTQYF